The count of the clone carrying this T cell receptor (beta chain) is one. These data belong to a study of blood T cell repertoires in COVID-19. About the research overall: Whether acute or convalescent, the COVID-19 samples came from the United States, Italy and Spain.

Authors' analysis steps: Nucleated cell counts were estimated from reference gene primer amplification. Data came from immunoSEQ multiplex PCR; TCRdb stores just in-frame clones and leaves some out. V and J calls plus clone size are reproduced from that table; the DNA served to infer D and trimming. The sample yields around 42,000 clones, about four fifths seen once. Germline lookup yields CDR1 MDHEN and CDR2 SYDVKM. The CDR3 contains 12 residues. Trimming removed 2 bases from V and 8 bases from J, with 9 bases in between. This rearrangement joins TRBV28 to TRBJ1-2; D uncertain. This TCR came from a man at least 80 years old with active or convalescent COVID-19. The sequencing input was peripheral blood. The CDR3: CASSLRMGGYTF. CDR3 in DNA: TGTGCCAGCAGTTTAAGGATGGGCGGCTACACCTTC.